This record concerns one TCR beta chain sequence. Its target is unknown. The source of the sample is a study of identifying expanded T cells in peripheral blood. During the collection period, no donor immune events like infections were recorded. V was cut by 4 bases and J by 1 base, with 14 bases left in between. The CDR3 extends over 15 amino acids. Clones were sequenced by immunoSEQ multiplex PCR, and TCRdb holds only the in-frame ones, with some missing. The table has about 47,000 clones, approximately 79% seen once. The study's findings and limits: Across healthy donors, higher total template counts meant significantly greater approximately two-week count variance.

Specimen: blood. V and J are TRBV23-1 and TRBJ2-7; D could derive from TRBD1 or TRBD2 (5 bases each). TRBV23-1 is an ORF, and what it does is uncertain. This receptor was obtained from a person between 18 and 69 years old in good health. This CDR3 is CASSPTKTDSYEQYF. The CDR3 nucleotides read TGCGCCAGCAGTCCGACTAAGACAGATTCCTACGAGCAGTACTTC.